Listed here are 10 T cell receptor beta chains from one sample, sequenced in a study of T-cell memory formation after mild COVID-19. TCRdb processed the 5' RACE reads anew with MiXCR; each CDR3 protein has one entry. The sample carries about 44,000 distinct CDR3 sequences, 7.3% recorded once. The specimen sequenced was PBMCs or a T cell subset sorted from them (not recorded which). These receptors were collected from a young man who had mild COVID-19 (a few samples of this study predate the infection). Cell type and time point are not known.

The CDR3 here is CATNRETQYF. The DNA for the CDR3 is TGTGCCACCAATAGGGAGACCCAGTACTTC. The chain combines TRBV24-1 with TRBJ2-5; no clear D. Germline CDR1 reads KGHDR; CDR2 reads SFDVKD. CDR3 length equals 10 residues. Trimming stripped 8 bases from V and 5 bases from J, with 5 bases between.

As DNA, the CDR3 is TGTGCCAGCAGCCAAGATGGGCCTAGGAGCGGGGGGGCGGACGAGCAGTACTTC. Translating it yields CASSQDGPRSGGADEQYF. V and J are TRBV3-2 and TRBJ2-7; the listed D gene, TRBD2, was not tested against the DNA. TRBV3-2 is shown as a pseudogene. This CDR3 comprises 18 residues.

This clonotype was seen many times. The chain joins TRBV7-2 to TRBJ2-1, with D possibly being TRBD1 or TRBD2 (5 bases each). Germline CDR1 is SGHTA and CDR2 is FQGNSA. This CDR3 comprises 17 residues. Trimming pared 4 bases from V and 2 bases from J, leaving 18 bases between. CDR3 loop: CASSSLGVGVAYNEQFF. In DNA, the CDR3 is TGTGCCAGCAGCTCCCTGGGGGTCGGGGTAGCCTACAATGAGCAGTTCTTC.

The CDR3 loop is CASSTTSGGTTDTQYF. The CDR3, as DNA: TGTGCCAGCAGCACCACTAGCGGGGGGACCACAGATACGCAGTATTTT. The chain uses TRBV7-3 and TRBJ2-3, with 12 bases aligning to TRBD2. V dropped 5 bases and J dropped 2; count of bases not matched to a gene: 5. Germline V CDR1 and CDR2: SGHTA, FQGTGA. The CDR3 is 16 amino acids.

This clonotype was counted many times. The chain joins TRBV5-1 to TRBJ2-1; 11 bases agree with TRBD2. Trimming took 5 bases from V and 8 from J; bases not matched to a gene: 6. CDR1 and CDR2 (germline): SGHRS, YFSETQ. The CDR3 sequence is 14 residues long. CDR3 protein: CASRVGLAGDEQFF. The CDR3 coding sequence is TGCGCCAGCAGGGTAGGACTAGCGGGTGATGAGCAGTTCTTC.

In its sample, this clonotype was seen many times. The chain has TRBV28 and TRBJ2-7, with 7 bases identical to TRBD1. The CDR3 is 15 amino acids. From germline, CDR1 is MDHEN and CDR2 SYDVKM. Trimming removed 5 bases from V and 4 bases from J; junction bases left unmatched: 11. The CDR3 loop is CASSPHRTGSYEQYF. In DNA, the CDR3 is TGTGCCAGCAGTCCACATCGGACAGGATCATACGAGCAGTACTTC.

The V gene is TRBV5-1, the J gene TRBJ2-3, with a possible D match to TRBD2 (6 bases). The length of the CDR3 is 16 residues. Germline assignment: CDR1 SGHRS and CDR2 YFSETQ. Deletions cut 0 bases from V and 0 bases from J, with 11 bases between. CDR3: CASSLEGRSSTDTQYF. CDR3 nucleotide sequence: TGCGCCAGCAGCTTGGAGGGGAGGTCTAGCACAGATACGCAGTATTTT. The full variable domain, completed using reference TRBV5-1 and TRBJ2-3, is KAGVTQTPRYLIKTRGQQVTLSCSPISGHRSVSWYQQTPGQGLQFLFEYFSETQRNKGNFPGRFSGRQFSNSRSEMNVSTLELGDSALYLCASSLEGRSSTDTQYFGPGTRLTVL.

This clonotype has more than one count but fewer than ten. This rearrangement joins TRBV7-2 to TRBJ1-2; 9 nucleotides agree with TRBD1. Trimming took 5 bases from V and 4 from J; bases not matched to a gene: 8. Looked up from germline, CDR1 is SGHTA and CDR2 is FQGNSA. This CDR3 is built from 15 residues. DNA of the CDR3: TGTGCCAGCAGCGACCGGACAGGGGCTCTCTATGGCTACACCTTC. The encoded protein is CASSDRTGALYGYTF.

The rearrangement joins TRBV4-1 to TRBJ2-4; D unresolved. Germline CDR1 MGHRA, CDR2 YSYEKL. V lost 1 base and J 12 bases, leaving 7 bases between the germline ends. This CDR3 is 11 amino acids long. The chain's CDR3 is CASSQGSGQYF. The CDR3 nucleotides are TGCGCCAGCAGCCAAGGATCCGGTCAGTACTTC.

This clonotype occurred many times. The J gene is TRBJ2-1, the V gene TRBV12-3 or TRBV12-4; 12 bases map to TRBD2. Trimming cost V 6 bases and J 5 bases; bases outside gene matches: 8. The CDR3 is 16 amino acids. CDR3 amino acids: CASSRKTSGGNNEQFF. In DNA, the CDR3 is TGTGCCAGCAGCCGAAAGACTAGCGGGGGAAACAATGAGCAGTTCTTC.